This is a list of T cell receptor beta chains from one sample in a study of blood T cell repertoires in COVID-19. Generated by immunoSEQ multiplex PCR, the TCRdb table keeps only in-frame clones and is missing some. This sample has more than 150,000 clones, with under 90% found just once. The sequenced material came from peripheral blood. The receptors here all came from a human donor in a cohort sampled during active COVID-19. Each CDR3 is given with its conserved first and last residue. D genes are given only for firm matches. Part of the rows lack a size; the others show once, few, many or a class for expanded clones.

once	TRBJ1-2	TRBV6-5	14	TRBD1	TGTGCCAGCACCTCATACAGGGGAGAGAGTGGCTACACCTTC	CASTSYRGESGYTF
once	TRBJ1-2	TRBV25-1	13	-	TGTGCCAGCAGTGAATTTGGGGGGGGTGGCTACACCTTC	CASSEFGGGGYTF
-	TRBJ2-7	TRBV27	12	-	TGTGCCACCTCCGACTCAGCCGGCGAGCAGTACTTC	CATSDSAGEQYF
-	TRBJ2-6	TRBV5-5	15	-	TGTGCCAGCAGCTTGGGAGACTCTGGGGCCAACGTCCTGACTTTC	CASSLGDSGANVLTF
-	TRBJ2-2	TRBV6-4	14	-	TGTGCCAGCAGCCGCCAGGGGGGCACCGGGGAGCTGTTTTTT	CASSRQGGTGELFF
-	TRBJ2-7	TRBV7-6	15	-	TGTGCCAGCAGCTTCGGGAACAGATTCATCTACGAGCAGTACTTC	CASSFGNRFIYEQYF
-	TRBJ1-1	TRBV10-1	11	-	TGCGCCAGCATTACGGGTGACGGAGCTTTCTTT	CASITGDGAFF
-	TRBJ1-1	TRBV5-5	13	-	TGTGCCAGCAGCTTGGGGAGTGGGACTGAAGCTTTCTTT	CASSLGSGTEAFF
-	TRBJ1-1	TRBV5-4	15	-	TGTGCCAGCAGAACGACAGATCCACCGAACACTGAAGCTTTCTTT	CASRTTDPPNTEAFF
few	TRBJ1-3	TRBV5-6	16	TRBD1	TGTGCCAGCAGCGCCCGAGTCTACAGGGGTGGAAACACCATATATTTT	CASSARVYRGGNTIYF
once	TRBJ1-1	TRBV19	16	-	TGTGCCAGTAGTATGGGTATTGGGGCTATGAACACTGAAGCTTTCTTT	CASSMGIGAMNTEAFF
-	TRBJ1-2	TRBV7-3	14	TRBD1	TGTGCCAGCAGCCCGACAGGGGGGGAGTATGGCTACACCTTC	CASSPTGGEYGYTF
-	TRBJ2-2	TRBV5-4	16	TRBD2	TGTGCCAGCAGCTTGGGGCTAGCGGGGTACACCGGGGAGCTGTTTTTT	CASSLGLAGYTGELFF
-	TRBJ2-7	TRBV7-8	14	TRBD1	TGTGCCAGCAGCGCATACCGGGACAGCTACGAGCAGTACTTC	CASSAYRDSYEQYF
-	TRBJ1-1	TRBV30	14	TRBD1	TGTGCCTGGAGGCCGGACAGGGTGAACACTGAAGCTTTCTTT	CAWRPDRVNTEAFF
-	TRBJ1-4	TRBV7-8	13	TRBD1	TGTGCCAGCAGCTTCCGACAGGGTGAAAAACTGTTTTTT	CASSFRQGEKLFF
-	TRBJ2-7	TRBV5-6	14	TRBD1	TGTGCCAGCAGCTTAGGACAGGGGGCCTACGAGCAGTACTTC	CASSLGQGAYEQYF
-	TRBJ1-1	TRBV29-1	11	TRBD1	TGCAGCGTTGGGACAGGGGGCCACGCTTTCTTT	CSVGTGGHAFF
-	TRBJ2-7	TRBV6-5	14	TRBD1	TGTGCCAGCAGCCGCAAACAGGGGGGTTACGAGCAGTACTTC	CASSRKQGGYEQYF
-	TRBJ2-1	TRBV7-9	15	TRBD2	TGTGCCAGCAGCTCCCTAGCGGGGGTGGGGAATGAGCAGTTCTTC	CASSSLAGVGNEQFF
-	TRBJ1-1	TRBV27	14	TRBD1	TGTGCCAGCAGTTTTCAGGGGGTGAACACTGAAGCTTTCTTT	CASSFQGVNTEAFF
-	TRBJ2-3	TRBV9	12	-	TGTGCCAGCAGCGCCCTAGGAGATACGCAGTATTTT	CASSALGDTQYF
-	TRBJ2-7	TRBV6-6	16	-	TGTGCCAGCCTGGACAGGAATGGTCTAGCGGGTCAGGAGCAGTACTTC	CASLDRNGLAGQEQYF
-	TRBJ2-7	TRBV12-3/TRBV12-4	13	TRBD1	TGTGCCAGCAGTTCTTCACAGGGGGCCGAGCAGTACTTC	CASSSSQGAEQYF
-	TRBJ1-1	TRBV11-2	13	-	TGTGCCAGCAGCTTACTTAAGAACACTGAAGCTTTCTTT	CASSLLKNTEAFF
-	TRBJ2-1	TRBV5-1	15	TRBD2	TGCGCCAGCAGCCCCTTGACCGGGGGGATAGGTGAGCAGTTCTTC	CASSPLTGGIGEQFF
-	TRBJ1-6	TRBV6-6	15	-	TGTGCCAGCAGTTATGTTCAGGGAGGAAATTCACCCCTCCACTTT	CASSYVQGGNSPLHF
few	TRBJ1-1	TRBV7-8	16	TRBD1	TGTGCCAGCAGCCTGAGGACAGGGGGCGCGGGCACTGAAGCTTTCTTT	CASSLRTGGAGTEAFF
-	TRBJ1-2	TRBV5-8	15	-	TGTGCCAGCAGCTTGAGGTCGGGGGGGGTCTATGGCTACACCTTC	CASSLRSGGVYGYTF
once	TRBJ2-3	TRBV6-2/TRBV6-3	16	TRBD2	TGTGCCAGCAGCTCCTACGGGGGGGACAACACAGATACGCAGTATTTT	CASSSYGGDNTDTQYF
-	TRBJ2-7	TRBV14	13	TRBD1	TGTGCCAGCAGGCGGACAGGGGAAGGCGAGCAGTACTTC	CASRRTGEGEQYF
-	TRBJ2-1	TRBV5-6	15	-	TGTGCCAGCAGCTTGACGGGGGTCGATCACAATGAGCAGTTCTTC	CASSLTGVDHNEQFF
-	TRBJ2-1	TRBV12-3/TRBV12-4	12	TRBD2	TGTGCCAGCAGTTTGGGGGGGGTTGAGCAGTTCTTC	CASSLGGVEQFF